This entry lists 18 T cell receptor beta chains sequenced from one sample in a study of T cells after yellow fever vaccination. TCRdb itself ran the 5' RACE reads through MiXCR, one entry per CDR3 protein. Of 300,000 to 400,000 distinct CDR3 sequences listed, 6.2% are singletons. Specimen: PBMCs, collected 5 days after the yellow fever booster vaccination. The receptor set was obtained from a man aged 30-40 years who received the YFV17D yellow fever vaccine.

This clonotype was found a few times. The rearrangement uses TRBV9 and TRBJ2-7; TRBD2 might be the D (6 bases). This CDR3 is built from 15 residues. Per germline, CDR1 SGDLS and CDR2 YYNGEE. Deletions cut 1 base from V and 5 bases from J, with 16 bases between. The CDR3, as DNA: TGTGCCAGCAGCGTAAATCCGGGGGAAGATCACGAGCAGTACTTC. Encoded protein: CASSVNPGEDHEQYF.

This chain links TRBV27 with TRBJ2-1, with TRBD2 matching over 8 bases. This CDR3 is built from 15 residues. CDR1 and CDR2 (germline): MNHEY, SMNVEV (reference sequence). With 10 bases clipped from V and 1 base from J, the junction kept 9 bases outside the gene matches. CDR3 DNA sequence: TGTGCCACCCAAATGCAGCGGGAGTCCTACAATGAGCAGTTCTTC. Protein: CATQMQRESYNEQFF.

The chain combines TRBV5-6 with TRBJ2-3, with D maybe TRBD2 (5 bases). The length of the CDR3 is 19 residues. V lost 0 bases to trimming and J lost 1 base, with 21 bases between them. Germline V CDR1 and CDR2: SGHDT, YYEEEE. The CDR3, as DNA: TGTGCCAGCAGCTTGGAAGCGGAGAAAACTAGGAGCGGCACAGATACGCAGTATTTT. It is translated as CASSLEAEKTRSGTDTQYF.

Many counts were recorded for this clonotype. The rearrangement links TRBV5-4 to TRBJ1-2; D perhaps matches TRBD1 (5 bases). CDR1 is SGHNT and CDR2 is YYREEE in the germline V gene (reference sequence). Between the trimmed V and J ends, which lost 4 bases and 5 bases, there was a span of 12 bases. This CDR3 region has 13 residues. DNA for the CDR3: TGTGCCAGCAGCCGCGGGGGTACTTATGGCTACACCTTC. Translating gives CASSRGGTYGYTF. The full variable domain, its missing parts supplied by reference TRBV5-4 and TRBJ1-2, is ETGVTQSPTHLIKTRGQQVTLRCSSQSGHNTVSWYQQALGQGPQFIFQYYREEENGRGNFPPRFSGLQFPNYSSELNVNALELDDSALYLCASSRGGTYGYTFGSGTRLTVV.

This clonotype appeared many times. This chain connects TRBV20-1 to TRBJ2-2, with D hard to call. This CDR3 spans 14 amino acids. Trimming cost V 1 base and J 4 bases, with 10 bases left between them. Germline CDR1 DFQATT, CDR2 SNEGSKA (reference sequence). CDR3 amino acids: CSARGTEITGELFF. As DNA, the CDR3 is TGCAGTGCTAGAGGGACCGAGATCACCGGGGAGCTGTTTTTT.

The chain carries TRBV9 and TRBJ2-5; D may be TRBD2 (6 bases). Germline V gene sequence: CDR1 SGDLS, CDR2 YYNGEE. The CDR3 is made up of 14 amino acids. Trimming removed 3 bases at V and 2 bases at J, with 11 bases between. The CDR3 sequence: CASSGRETQETQYF. In DNA, the CDR3 is TGTGCCAGCAGCGGACGGGAGACTCAAGAGACCCAGTACTTC.

This clonotype was seen many times. This rearrangement joins TRBV6-2 or TRBV6-3 to TRBJ2-6; tentatively, D is TRBD1 (6 bases). The V gene's germline CDR1 is MNHEY and CDR2 SVGEGT. V gave up 4 bases and J gave up 4 bases, with 11 bases separating them. CDR3 length: 15 residues. The CDR3 DNA is TGTGCCAGCAGTTCTTCAGGGGTGGGGGCCAACGTCCTGACTTTC. Protein sequence: CASSSSGVGANVLTF.

This clonotype has a handful of counts. V usage is TRBV7-9 and J usage is TRBJ1-2, with unresolved D. The CDR3 loop spans 13 amino acids. V was shortened by 1 base and J by 8 bases, with 11 bases between the two germline ends. Germline CDR1 is SEHNR and CDR2 is FQNEAQ (reference sequence). The CDR3 DNA sequence: TGTGCCAGCAGCTTAGAGGCAGGTGACGGCTACACCTTC. It yields the protein CASSLEAGDGYTF.

The genes are TRBV10-3 and TRBJ2-1; TRBD2 agrees at 8 bases. The germline CDR1 and CDR2 sequences are ENHRY and SYGVKD. The CDR3 spans 13 residues. Trimming cost V 8 bases and J 12 bases; bases outside gene matches: 12. The chain's CDR3 is CAISLREGDGQFF. The CDR3, as DNA: TGTGCCATCTCGTTACGGGAGGGGGACGGGCAGTTCTTC.

This clonotype was observed many times. The rearrangement links TRBV6-1 to TRBJ2-7; TRBD1 matches 9 bases. The germline V gene encodes CDR1 MNHNS and CDR2 SASEGT. The CDR3 is 16 residues long. CDR3 sequence (DNA): TGTGTCACCGGGACAGGGTTGGGAGCGGGAAGCTACGAGCAGTACTTC. Amino acids: CVTGTGLGAGSYEQYF.

This clonotype was seen only a few times. CDR3: CASSADTQNGELFF. CDR3 nucleotide sequence: TGTGCCAGCTCAGCCGACACCCAGAACGGAGAACTGTTTTTT. V and J are TRBV18 and TRBJ1-4, with D hard to call. Trimming removed 5 bases from V and 12 bases from J, with 19 bases in between. The germline V gene has CDR1 KGHSH and CDR2 LQKENI. The CDR3 runs 14 residues.

This clonotype was counted between two and nine times. This chain joins TRBV23-1 and TRBJ1-6; the D gene is possibly TRBD1 (5 bases). TRBV23-1 is noted as an ORF with a role that remains uncertain. This CDR3 is built from 17 residues. V lost 0 bases to trimming and J lost 7 bases, with 16 bases between them. The CDR3 nucleotides are TGCGCCAGCAGTCAATCGGGGGACCCGAAATTAAATTCACCCCTCCACTTT. Translated, it gives CASSQSGDPKLNSPLHF.

This clonotype occurred many times. The chain links TRBV12-3 or TRBV12-4 to TRBJ2-5; 8 bases map to TRBD2. With V trimmed by 9 bases and J by 4 bases, 10 bases remained unmatched. This CDR3 comprises 14 residues. CDR3 in DNA: TGTGCCAGTACTAAACAGCGGGGGATAGAGACCCAGTACTTC. The encoded protein is CASTKQRGIETQYF.

This clonotype was observed many times. The chain links TRBV7-9 to TRBJ2-7; D call uncertain. V shed 2 bases and J shed 1 base, with 6 bases lying between them. This CDR3 spans 13 amino acids. CDR1 and CDR2 from the germline V gene are SEHNR and FQNEAQ (reference sequence). The CDR3 bases are TGTGCCAGCAGCTTATCTCGGTCCTACGAGCAGTACTTC. Its translation is CASSLSRSYEQYF.

The gene calls are TRBV12-3 or TRBV12-4 and TRBJ1-5; possible D gene TRBD1, 5 bases. V was clipped by 3 bases and J by 6 bases, with 9 bases between them. The CDR3 covers 13 residues. CDR3: CASSFRVGQPQHF. The CDR3 DNA is TGTGCCAGCAGTTTCAGGGTTGGTCAGCCCCAGCATTTT.

The V gene is TRBV3-1, the J gene TRBJ1-1; the D is unclear. Trimming took 0 bases from V and 4 from J, leaving 9 bases between them. CDR1 and CDR2 (germline): LGHDT, YNNKEL (reference sequence). The length of the CDR3 is 14 residues. The CDR3 loop is CASSQDLTVTEAFF. CDR3 nucleotides: TGTGCCAGCAGCCAAGATTTGACGGTCACTGAAGCTTTCTTT. The full variable domain, its missing parts supplied by reference TRBV3-1 and TRBJ1-1, is DTAVSQTPKYLVTQMGNDKSIKCEQNLGHDTMYWYKQDSKKFLKIMFSYNNKELIINETVPNRFSPKSPDKAHLNLHINSLELGDSAVYFCASSQDLTVTEAFFGQGTRLTVV.

This clonotype was counted between two and nine times. The chain has TRBV30 and TRBJ2-7; possibly TRBD1 for D (5 bases). V shed 3 bases and J shed 5 bases, with 11 bases lying between them. This CDR3 region has 12 residues. Germline loops: CDR1 GTSNPN, CDR2 SVGIG (reference sequence). CDR3 loop: CAWSQRQNEQYF. CDR3 sequence (DNA): TGTGCCTGGAGCCAACGACAGAACGAGCAGTACTTC.

The rearrangement uses TRBV7-3 and TRBJ2-5; TRBD2 matches at 7 bases. CDR3 size: 15 residues. CDR1 and CDR2 (germline): SGHTA, FQGTGA. Trimming removed 4 bases from V and 2 bases from J; junction bases left unmatched: 7. The CDR3 here is CASSSGLSLQETQYF. The CDR3, as DNA: TGTGCCAGCAGCTCGGGACTATCATTACAAGAGACCCAGTACTTC.